This entry is about one TCR gamma chain. These data come from a study of intestinal T cells in coeliac disease. Each case's genomic DNA was extracted from ten roughly 5.1-µm formalin-fixed paraffin-embedded scrolls. This CDR3 contains 14 residues. V dropped 2 bases and J dropped 6; count of bases not matched to a gene: 10. Germline CDR1 EGSNGY, CDR2 YDSYNSKV. LymphoTrack primers amplified TRG sequences from roughly 190 ng of biopsy DNA. TCRdb made new clone calls on the multiplex PCR reads using CATT. Of more than 1,000 gamma-chain clones listed, roughly half are singletons. This clonotype originated in a human donor with celiac disease. This chain connects TRGV2 to TRGJ1 or TRGJ2. Sequenced sample: a duodenal biopsy. The CDR3 region is CATWDAGIIYKKLF. The CDR3 DNA is TGTGCCACCTGGGACGCTGGAATTATTTATAAGAAACTCTTT.